This TCR beta chain appears in the sequencing data of a study of cytomegalovirus exposure and HLA in healthy donors. Regarding donors, all were healthy bone marrow donors. The PCR had 60 Vbeta and 13 Jbeta primers. Clones were read by immunoSEQ multiplex PCR, and TCRdb kept only the in-frame ones, dropping some. This table has 150,000 to 200,000 clones, around 82% appearing once. Findings of the study overall: With later analysis, a missense DCLRE1C variant became linked to TCR beta V- and J-gene trimming. The dataset shows that most TCR sequences were rare, while some public TCRs occurred in many donors.

CDR1 and CDR2 from the germline V gene are SGHTS and YDEGEE. Trimming pared 0 bases from V and 5 bases from J, leaving 8 bases between. The CDR3 loop spans 13 amino acids. In regard to this clone: Its antigen is unknown.

This chain connects TRBV5-8 to TRBJ1-2; no clear D gene. The sample comprised PBMCs. This TCR came from a man aged 60 to 75 in good health and CMV-seronegative. The CDR3 reads CASSLASLYGYTF. In nucleotides, the CDR3 is TGTGCCAGCAGCTTGGCCAGTCTTTATGGCTACACCTTC.